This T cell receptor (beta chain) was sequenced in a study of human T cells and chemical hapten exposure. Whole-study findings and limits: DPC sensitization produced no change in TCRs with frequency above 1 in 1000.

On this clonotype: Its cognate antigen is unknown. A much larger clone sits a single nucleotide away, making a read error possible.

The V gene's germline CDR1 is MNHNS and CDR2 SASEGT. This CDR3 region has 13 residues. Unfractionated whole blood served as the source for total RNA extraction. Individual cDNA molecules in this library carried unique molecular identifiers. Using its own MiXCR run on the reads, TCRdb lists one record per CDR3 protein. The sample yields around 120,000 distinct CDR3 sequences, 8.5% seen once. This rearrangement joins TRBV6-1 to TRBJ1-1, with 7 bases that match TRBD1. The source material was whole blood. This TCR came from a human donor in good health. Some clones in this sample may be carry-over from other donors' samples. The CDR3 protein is CTSRGQENTEAFF. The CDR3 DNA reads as TGTACCAGCAGAGGACAGGAGAACACTGAAGCTTTCTTT.